Here is one TCR beta chain with its context. Trimming took 6 bases from V and 5 from J, leaving 24 bases between them. The CDR3 contains 17 residues. Germline lookup yields CDR1 ENHRY and CDR2 SYGVKD. This record belongs to a study of blood T cell repertoires in COVID-19. The method was immunoSEQ multiplex PCR; TCRdb's version includes in-frame clones alone and lacks a portion of them. The table includes some 330,000 clones, roughly four fifths detected once. Participants reported their clinical history, and cohort assignment relied on those reports. The sample taken for sequencing was PBMCs or T cells enriched from blood (not recorded which). The chain has TRBV10-3 and TRBJ2-3; a possible D gene is TRBD2 (7 bases). This receptor was obtained from a woman aged 50 to 60 who had recovered from COVID-19. The CDR3 loop reads CAISPSLGMRGGDTQYF. The DNA for the CDR3 is TGTGCCATCAGCCCCTCGTTAGGTATGAGGGGGGGAGATACGCAGTATTTT.